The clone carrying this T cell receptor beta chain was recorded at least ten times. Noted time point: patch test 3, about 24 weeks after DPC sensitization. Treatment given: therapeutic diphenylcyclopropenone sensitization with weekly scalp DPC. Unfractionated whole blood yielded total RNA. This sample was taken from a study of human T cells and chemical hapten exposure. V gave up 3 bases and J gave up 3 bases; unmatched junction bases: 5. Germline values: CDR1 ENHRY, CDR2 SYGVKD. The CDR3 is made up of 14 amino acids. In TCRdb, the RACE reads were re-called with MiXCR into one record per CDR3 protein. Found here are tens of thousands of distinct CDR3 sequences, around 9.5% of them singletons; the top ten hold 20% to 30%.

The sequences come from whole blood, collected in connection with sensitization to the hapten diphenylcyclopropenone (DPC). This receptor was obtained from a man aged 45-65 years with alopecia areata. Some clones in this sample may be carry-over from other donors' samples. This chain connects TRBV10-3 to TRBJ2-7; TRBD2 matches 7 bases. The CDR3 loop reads CAISDREASYEQYF. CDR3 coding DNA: TGTGCCATCAGTGACCGGGAGGCTAGCTACGAGCAGTACTTC.